The sequence of this TCR beta chain was determined in a study of CD8 T cells in ankylosing spondylitis. Study findings and constraints: Matched ankylosing spondylitis synovial fluid reportedly contained a significantly enriched population of disease-linked clones. Seven or eight highly homologous variants formed a TCR beta motif that appeared characteristic of ankylosing spondylitis blood.

For this clonotype: The target antigen is unknown.

This CDR3 is built from 13 residues. The germline gives CDR1 DFQATT, CDR2 SNEGSKA (reference sequence). V gave up 3 bases and J gave up 0 bases, with 9 bases separating them. One entry per CDR3 protein results from TCRdb running MiXCR on the 5' RACE reads. The sample has some 180,000 distinct CDR3 sequences, about 20% seen once. The clonotype originates from a male donor under 30 with ankylosing spondylitis or in good health (not recorded which). The chain is built from TRBV20-1 and TRBJ2-7, with a possible D match to TRBD1 (5 bases). The sequencing input was blood, either unsorted or a sorted T cell fraction (not recorded which). CDR3 coding DNA: TGCAGTGCTAGGACAGCCGGCTCCTACGAGCAGTACTTC. Translation gives CSARTAGSYEQYF.